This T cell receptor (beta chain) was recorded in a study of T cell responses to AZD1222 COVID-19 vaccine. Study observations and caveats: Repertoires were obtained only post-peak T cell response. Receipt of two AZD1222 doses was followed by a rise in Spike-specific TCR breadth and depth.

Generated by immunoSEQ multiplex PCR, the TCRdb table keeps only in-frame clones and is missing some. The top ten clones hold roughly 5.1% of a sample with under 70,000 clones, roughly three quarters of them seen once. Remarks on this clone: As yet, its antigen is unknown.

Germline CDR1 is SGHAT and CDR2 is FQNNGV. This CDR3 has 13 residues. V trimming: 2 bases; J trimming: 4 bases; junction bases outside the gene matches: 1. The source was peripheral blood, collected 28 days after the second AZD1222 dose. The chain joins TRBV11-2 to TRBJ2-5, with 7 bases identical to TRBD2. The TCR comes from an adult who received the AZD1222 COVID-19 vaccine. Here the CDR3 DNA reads TGTGCCAGCAGCTTATCTAGCGGAGAGACCCAGTACTTC. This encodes CASSLSSGETQYF. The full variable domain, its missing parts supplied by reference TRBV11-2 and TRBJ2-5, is EAGVAQSPRYKIIEKRQSVAFWCNPISGHATLYWYQQILGQGPKLLIQFQNNGVVDDSQLPKDRFSAERLKGVDSTLKIQPAKLEDSAVYLCASSLSSGETQYFGPGTRLLVL.